Listed here are 28 T cell receptor beta chains from one sample, sequenced in a study of post-analysis software for immune sequencing data. The study's findings and limits: TRBV5-6, TRBV5-1 and TRBV20-1 were among several TRBV segments more frequent in patients than controls.

For these receptors, no antigen is known. Prepared TCR beta cDNA libraries contained unique molecular identifiers. TCRdb independently ran MiXCR on the PCR reads; one entry per CDR3 protein. The sample records fewer than 900,000 distinct CDR3 sequences, about half being singletons. Sequencing used blood. The receptors here all came from a girl aged 5 to 17 with multiple sclerosis.

The V call is TRBV6-5, the J call TRBJ1-2; 8 bases are shared with TRBD1. Germline CDR1 reads MNHEY; CDR2 reads SVGAGI. There are 15 residues in the CDR3. With 5 bases clipped from V and 3 bases from J, the junction kept 8 bases outside the gene matches. DNA of the CDR3: TGTGCCAGCAGTCCCTCGGACAGGGCGGACTATGGCTACACCTTC. Amino acids: CASSPSDRADYGYTF.

This clonotype was counted only a few times. This chain links TRBV20-1 with TRBJ2-7; TRBD1 matches 7 bases. The CDR3 covers 15 residues. Germline values: CDR1 DFQATT, CDR2 SNEGSKA (reference sequence). V dropped 0 bases and J dropped 0; count of bases not matched to a gene: 5. Here the CDR3 DNA reads TGCAGTGCTAGAGATCGACAGGGAAGCTCCTACGAGCAGTACTTC. This translates into CSARDRQGSSYEQYF.

This clonotype occurred once. V gene TRBV5-1 combines with J gene TRBJ2-7, with TRBD1 matching 10 bases. This CDR3 is 19 amino acids long. Germline V lookup: CDR1 SGHRS, CDR2 YFSETQ. The V and J ends lost 4 bases and 0 bases, in that order; junction bases with no gene match: 16. The CDR3 is CASSRWEDRGKLVSYEQYF. The CDR3, as DNA: TGCGCCAGCAGCCGATGGGAGGACAGGGGGAAGCTTGTCTCCTACGAGCAGTACTTC.

The chain joins TRBV10-3 to TRBJ1-2; D gene unclear. The CDR3 sequence is 16 residues long. V dropped 1 base and J dropped 0 bases, with 12 bases sitting between them. CDR1 ENHRY and CDR2 SYGVKD come from the germline V gene. The CDR3 sequence is CAISEFGQRSNYGYTF. In DNA, the CDR3 is TGTGCCATCAGTGAGTTTGGCCAACGATCTAACTATGGCTACACCTTC.

The chain recombines TRBV20-1 with TRBJ1-1; D may be TRBD1 (5 bases). V dropped 1 base and J dropped 8 bases, with 11 bases sitting between them. Germline lookup yields CDR1 DFQATT and CDR2 SNEGSKA (reference sequence). The CDR3 runs 12 residues. CDR3 sequence reads: CSARGVGAEAFF. Written as DNA, the CDR3 is TGCAGTGCTAGAGGGGTCGGGGCAGAAGCTTTCTTT.

This clonotype has just a few counts. The chain couples TRBV29-1 to TRBJ2-3, with no clear D. Germline V gene data show CDR1 as SQVTM and CDR2 as ANQGSEA. V was cut by 6 bases and J by 4 bases, with 17 bases left in between. CDR3 size: 14 residues. CDR3 DNA: TGCAGCGTCCACATTGTGGTGCCCTCAGATACGCAGTATTTT. It specifies CSVHIVVPSDTQYF.

V is TRBV4-1 and J is TRBJ1-1; no definite D call. The CDR3 has 15 residues. The germline gives CDR1 MGHRA, CDR2 YSYEKL. Trimming took 0 bases from V and 1 from J, leaving 9 bases between them. CDR3 sequence reads: CASSQEAAANTEAFF. CDR3 coding DNA: TGCGCCAGCAGCCAAGAGGCGGCGGCGAACACTGAAGCTTTCTTT.

This clonotype occurred a few times. J is TRBJ1-5 and V is TRBV27, with D possibly matching TRBD1 (5 bases). The CDR3 is made up of 16 amino acids. V lost 0 bases, J lost 5 bases, and 14 bases lay in between. Germline V gene data show CDR1 as MNHEY and CDR2 as SMNVEV (reference sequence). The CDR3 protein is CASSLSRDGKHQPQHF. CDR3 bases: TGTGCCAGCAGTTTATCGAGGGACGGGAAGCATCAGCCCCAGCATTTT.

In this sample, this clonotype turned up a few times. The chain has TRBV12-3 or TRBV12-4 and TRBJ2-7, with a weak D call TRBD1 (6 bases). The CDR3 extends over 14 amino acids. V was pared by 6 bases and J by 1 base, with 13 bases between. The CDR3, as DNA: TGTGCCAGCAGCACAGGACAGAGTTCCTACGAGCAGTACTTC. This encodes CASSTGQSSYEQYF.

This clonotype has only a few counts. V is TRBV2 and J is TRBJ1-5; 9 positions match TRBD1. The germline V gene encodes CDR1 SNHLY and CDR2 FYNNEI. This CDR3 has 15 amino acids. The V gene end was trimmed by 5 bases and the J gene end by 1 base; junction bases not matched to a gene: 3. CDR3 nucleotide sequence: TGTGCCAGCAGTCAACAGGGGGCGAGCAATCAGCCCCAGCATTTT. It yields the protein CASSQQGASNQPQHF.

This chain links TRBV29-1 with TRBJ1-4, with a tentative D call TRBD1 (5 bases). V lost 4 bases and J lost 3, with 9 bases in between. The length of the CDR3 is 13 residues. Germline V gene data show CDR1 as SQVTM and CDR2 as ANQGSEA. The CDR3 DNA sequence: TGCAGCGTTGCGGGACGGGCTAATGAAAAACTGTTTTTT. This codes for CSVAGRANEKLFF.

The chain combines TRBV20-1 with TRBJ2-7; D gene uncertain. Germline assignment: CDR1 DFQATT and CDR2 SNEGSKA (reference sequence). CDR3 length: 15 amino acids. This chain's CDR3 is CRWWLELHSSYEQYF. Here the CDR3 DNA reads TGCAGATGGTGGCTAGAGCTCCACTCATCGTACGAGCAGTACTTC.

The chain couples TRBV2 to TRBJ2-5, with TRBD2 matching 11 bases. V gave up 8 bases and J gave up 4 bases; unmatched junction bases: 6. The CDR3 sequence is 14 residues long. From germline, CDR1 is SNHLY and CDR2 FYNNEI. CDR3 residues: CASSVSGRGETQYF. The DNA of the CDR3 is TGTGCCAGCTCCGTTAGCGGGAGGGGAGAGACCCAGTACTTC.

The chain's CDR3 is CASSAVIRETQYF. Here the CDR3 DNA reads TGTGCCAGCAGCGCGGTCATACGGGAGACCCAGTACTTC. V and J are TRBV12-3 or TRBV12-4 and TRBJ2-7; no firm D call. TRBJ2-5 matches the DNA end more closely, so the J call is doubtful. The CDR3 length is 13 residues.

This chain uses TRBV5-1 with TRBJ1-2; D uncertain. Germline assignment: CDR1 SGHRS and CDR2 YFSETQ. The length of the CDR3 is 16 residues. V was trimmed by 0 bases and J by 4 bases, leaving 16 bases between them. CDR3 amino acids: CASSLEDSRRVYGYTF. Here the CDR3 DNA reads TGCGCCAGCAGCTTGGAGGACTCCCGGCGAGTCTATGGCTACACCTTC. The whole variable domain, filled in from reference TRBV5-1 and TRBJ1-2, reads KAGVTQTPRYLIKTRGQQVTLSCSPISGHRSVSWYQQTPGQGLQFLFEYFSETQRNKGNFPGRFSGRQFSNSRSEMNVSTLELGDSALYLCASSLEDSRRVYGYTFGSGTRLTVV.

The table lists this clonotype with a few counts. The gene calls are TRBV27 and TRBJ2-7; TRBD1 might be the D (5 bases). V lost 3 bases and J lost 4, with 13 bases in between. CDR3 length equals 14 residues. Germline loops: CDR1 MNHEY, CDR2 SMNVEV (reference sequence). The CDR3 reads CASSFSRQTYEQYF. The CDR3 bases are TGTGCCAGCAGTTTCTCCAGACAGACATACGAGCAGTACTTC.

Concerning this clonotype: A much larger clone differs from this one at a single base, so this may be a read error. The rearrangement joins TRBV3-1 to TRBJ2-5; the D gene is possibly TRBD2 (5 bases). The J call could be wrong; TRBJ2-7 is a better fit for the DNA end. This CDR3 is built from 12 residues. The germline CDR1 and CDR2 sequences are LGHDT and YNNKEL (reference sequence). The DNA for the CDR3 is TGTGCCAGCAGCCAGAGGGCCTACGAGCAGTACTTC. Translated, it gives CASSQRAYEQYF.

This clonotype was observed a few times. The V gene is TRBV11-1, the J gene TRBJ2-3; the D call may be TRBD1 or TRBD2 (6 bases each). The CDR3 length is 14 residues. Germline loops: CDR1 SGHAT, CDR2 FQDESV (reference sequence). The germline V and J ends were trimmed by 5 bases and 1 base, with 10 bases remaining between them. CDR3 nucleotide sequence: TGTGCCAGCAGCATGGAGGGGGGCACAGATACGCAGTATTTT. Protein: CASSMEGGTDTQYF.

This chain links TRBV5-6 with TRBJ1-1, with D tentatively TRBD1 (5 bases). CDR1 and CDR2 (germline): SGHDT, YYEEEE. The germline V and J ends were trimmed by 1 base and 6 bases, with 16 bases remaining between them. CDR3 length: 15 amino acids. The CDR3 region has the DNA TGTGCCAGCAGCTTGCGTGCGACAGTCAACGCTGAAGCTTTCTTT. Amino acids: CASSLRATVNAEAFF.

This clonotype was picked up a small number of times. This rearrangement joins TRBV10-3 to TRBJ2-1; 8 positions match TRBD1. Germline V gene data show CDR1 as ENHRY and CDR2 as SYGVKD. This CDR3 region has 15 residues. Trimming took 3 bases from V and 2 from J; bases not matched to a gene: 3. The CDR3 sequence is CAISDPGGPYNEQFF. The CDR3 bases are TGTGCCATCAGTGATCCAGGGGGCCCCTACAATGAGCAGTTCTTC.

This clonotype was recorded a few times. This chain connects TRBV15 to TRBJ2-4; D is perhaps TRBD1 or TRBD2 (5 bases each). V was trimmed by 1 base and J by 8 bases, leaving 12 bases between them. The CDR3 loop spans 14 amino acids. The germline V gene encodes CDR1 LNHNV and CDR2 YYDKDF (reference sequence). CDR3 nucleotides: TGTGCCACCAGCAGAGGAGGGGACGGATACATTCAGTACTTC. As protein: CATSRGGDGYIQYF. Full variable domain (outside the CDR3, taken from reference TRBV15 and TRBJ2-4): DAMVIQNPRYQVTQFGKPVTLSCSQTLNHNVMYWYQQKSSQAPKLLFHYYDKDFNNEADTPDNFQSRRPNTSFCFLDIRSPGLGDTAMYLCATSRGGDGYIQYFGAGTRLSVL.

V and J are TRBV20-1 and TRBJ2-1; D tentatively fits TRBD1 or TRBD2 (5 bases each). The CDR3 has 11 amino acids. V lost 2 bases, J lost 9 bases, and 8 bases lay in between. Germline V gives CDR1 DFQATT, CDR2 SNEGSKA (reference sequence). The CDR3 spells CSARIGTEQFF. CDR3 sequence (DNA): TGCAGTGCTAGAATAGGGACTGAGCAGTTCTTC.

This clonotype has a handful of counts. This rearrangement joins TRBV28 to TRBJ1-2; D is undetermined. CDR1 is MDHEN, CDR2 SYDVKM, per germline. The V and J ends lost 2 bases and 8 bases respectively, with 15 bases between them. CDR3 length: 14 amino acids. The CDR3 sequence is CASSLIRRSDGYTF. For the CDR3, the DNA is TGTGCCAGCAGTTTAATCAGGAGGTCGGACGGCTACACCTTC.

The V and J genes are TRBV9 and TRBJ2-3, with D uncertain. V lost 3 bases, J lost 4 bases, and 12 bases lay in between. Germline loops: CDR1 SGDLS, CDR2 YYNGEE. The CDR3 spans 14 residues. CDR3 sequence: CASSGRHRSDTQYF. In DNA form, the CDR3 reads TGTGCCAGCAGCGGGAGACACCGGTCAGATACGCAGTATTTT. The entire variable domain, with the rest obtained from reference TRBV9 and TRBJ2-3, is as follows: DSGVTQTPKHLITATGQRVTLRCSPRSGDLSVYWYQQSLDQGLQFLIQYYNGEERAKGNILERFSAQQFPDLHSELNLSSLELGDSALYFCASSGRHRSDTQYFGPGTRLTVL.

This clonotype turned up a few times. The V call is TRBV5-1, the J call TRBJ2-5; D not resolved. This CDR3 contains 14 residues. V lost 1 base, J lost 3 bases, and 10 bases lay in between. Germline V lookup: CDR1 SGHRS, CDR2 YFSETQ. The CDR3 is CASSLKDGKETQYF. The CDR3, as DNA: TGCGCCAGCAGCTTGAAGGACGGAAAAGAGACCCAGTACTTC.

This chain links TRBV2 with TRBJ1-5; 7 bases agree with TRBD1. Germline V CDR1 and CDR2: SNHLY, FYNNEI. With V trimmed by 5 bases and J by 4 bases, 8 bases remained unmatched. The CDR3 covers 15 residues. The CDR3 region has the DNA TGTGCCAGCAGTCCTGACAGGGCCAGTAATCAGCCCCAGCATTTT. This sequence encodes CASSPDRASNQPQHF.

The chain joins TRBV20-1 to TRBJ1-6, with D unresolved. CDR1 is DFQATT, CDR2 SNEGSKA, per germline (reference sequence). Deletions cut 6 bases from V and 4 bases from J, with 13 bases between. The CDR3 loop spans 14 amino acids. The chain's CDR3 is CSAEDTFYNSPLHF. The CDR3 DNA reads as TGCAGTGCCGAAGACACCTTTTATAATTCACCCCTCCACTTT.

The chain joins TRBV4-3 to TRBJ2-1; 7 bases line up with TRBD2. With V trimmed by 0 bases and J by 6 bases, 11 bases remained unmatched. CDR3 length: 17 residues. Looked up from germline, CDR1 is LGHNA and CDR2 is YSLEER. In nucleotides, the CDR3 is TGCGCCAGCAGCCAAGAGGGGTTGAGGGAGGGAGGCAATGAGCAGTTCTTC. This translates into CASSQEGLREGGNEQFF.